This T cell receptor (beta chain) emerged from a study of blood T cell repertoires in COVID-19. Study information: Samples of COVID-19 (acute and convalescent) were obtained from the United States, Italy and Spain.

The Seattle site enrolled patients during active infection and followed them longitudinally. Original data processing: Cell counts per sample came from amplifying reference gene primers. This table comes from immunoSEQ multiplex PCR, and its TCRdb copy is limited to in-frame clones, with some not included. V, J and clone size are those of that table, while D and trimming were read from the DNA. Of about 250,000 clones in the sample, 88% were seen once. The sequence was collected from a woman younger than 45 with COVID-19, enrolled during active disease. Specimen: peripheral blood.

CDR3 DNA sequence: TGTGCCAGCAGTTACTTCGCCGGGACTCGAAGGACTAGCACAGATACGCAGTATTTT. The encoded protein is CASSYFAGTRRTSTDTQYF. V and J are TRBV6-2 or TRBV6-3 and TRBJ2-3; tentatively, D is TRBD2 (6 bases). The V end was cut by 1 base, the J end by 0 bases, with 20 bases between. The CDR3 sequence is 19 residues long. Germline V lookup: CDR1 MNHEY, CDR2 SVGEGT.